A selection of T cell receptor beta chains follows, all from one sample in a study of cytotoxic CD8 clonotypes in ibrutinib-treated CLL. The assay was immunoSEQ multiplex PCR, and TCRdb's table has in-frame clones only and misses some. The sample holds about 50,000 clones, about 50% seen once. The source was PBMCs, collected after 24 months of ibrutinib treatment. The receptors derive from a human donor with chronic lymphocytic leukemia. The CDR3 runs from the conserved cysteine through the conserved F or W. The order of the fields is D gene, V gene, clone size, J gene, CDR3 DNA, CDR3 protein. D genes are given only for firm matches. Clone sizes are given selectively: once, few, many, or a class where the clone is expanded.

D gene: -; V gene: TRBV9; clone size: few; J gene: TRBJ2-5; CDR3 DNA: TGTGCCAGCAGCGCTAACCAAGAGACCCAGTACTTC; CDR3 protein: CASSANQETQYF
D gene: -; V gene: TRBV11-2; clone size: few; J gene: TRBJ2-3; CDR3 DNA: TGTGCCAGCAGTATTACTACCCAGTATTTT; CDR3 protein: CASSITTQYF
D gene: TRBD2; V gene: TRBV5-1; clone size: -; J gene: TRBJ2-2; CDR3 DNA: TGCGCCAGCAGCTTCTTAAGGACTAGTTCTCCCGGGGAGCTGTTTTTT; CDR3 protein: CASSFLRTSSPGELFF
D gene: -; V gene: TRBV11-1; clone size: -; J gene: TRBJ2-5; CDR3 DNA: TGTGCCAGCACCAATCGAGGCCAATACCAAGAGACCCAGTACTTC; CDR3 protein: CASTNRGQYQETQYF
D gene: TRBD1; V gene: TRBV7-9; clone size: -; J gene: TRBJ1-2; CDR3 DNA: TGTGCCAGCAGCTTATGGGGCAGGGGGCCCTATGGCTACACCTTC; CDR3 protein: CASSLWGRGPYGYTF
D gene: -; V gene: TRBV6-5; clone size: -; J gene: TRBJ1-1; CDR3 DNA: TGTGCCAGCAGTTACTTGGCAGGGGTGGTGGGGACTGAAGCTTTCTTT; CDR3 protein: CASSYLAGVVGTEAFF
D gene: -; V gene: TRBV5-1; clone size: few; J gene: TRBJ2-1; CDR3 DNA: TGCGCCAGCTCACGCCCCGGCGCCGATGAGCAGTTCTTC; CDR3 protein: CASSRPGADEQFF
D gene: -; V gene: TRBV4-1; clone size: -; J gene: TRBJ2-7; CDR3 DNA: TGCGCCAGCAGCCTAGACAGGACCTACGAGCAGTACTTC; CDR3 protein: CASSLDRTYEQYF
D gene: -; V gene: TRBV2; clone size: -; J gene: TRBJ2-1; CDR3 DNA: TGTGCCAGCAGTGAGCGGCAGGTTGCCTACAATGAGCAGTTCTTC; CDR3 protein: CASSERQVAYNEQFF
D gene: TRBD1; V gene: TRBV14; clone size: -; J gene: TRBJ2-7; CDR3 DNA: TGTGCCAGCAGCCAATACCAGGGACAGGCTACCTACGAGCAGTACTTC; CDR3 protein: CASSQYQGQATYEQYF
D gene: -; V gene: TRBV5-5; clone size: -; J gene: TRBJ1-1; CDR3 DNA: TGTGCCAGCGAACCGGGACACACAACCACTGAAGCTTTCTTT; CDR3 protein: CASEPGHTTTEAFF
D gene: TRBD2; V gene: TRBV20-1; clone size: once; J gene: TRBJ2-1; CDR3 DNA: TGCAGTACAAGCGGGGTTCATGAGCAGTTCTTC; CDR3 protein: CSTSGVHEQFF
D gene: TRBD2; V gene: TRBV29-1; clone size: -; J gene: TRBJ2-5; CDR3 DNA: TGCAGCGTTGAAGATCCCAAAATGATAGCGGGGGGGCAAGAGACCCAGTACTTC; CDR3 protein: CSVEDPKMIAGGQETQYF
D gene: -; V gene: TRBV14; clone size: few; J gene: TRBJ1-1; CDR3 DNA: TGTGCCAGCAGCCACCACACGGACCCTGAAGCTTTCTTT; CDR3 protein: CASSHHTDPEAFF
D gene: -; V gene: TRBV6-1; clone size: -; J gene: TRBJ1-2; CDR3 DNA: TGTGCCAGCAGCGAGGACAGCAACTATGGCTACACCTTC; CDR3 protein: CASSEDSNYGYTF
D gene: -; V gene: TRBV5-1; clone size: -; J gene: TRBJ1-3; CDR3 DNA: TGCGCCAGCAGCTTGGGAGGGCCCGTTGGAAACACCATATATTTT; CDR3 protein: CASSLGGPVGNTIYF
D gene: -; V gene: TRBV6-5; clone size: -; J gene: TRBJ1-5; CDR3 DNA: TGTGCCAGCAGGGCCGCTAATCAGCCCCAGCATTTT; CDR3 protein: CASRAANQPQHF
D gene: -; V gene: TRBV18; clone size: -; J gene: TRBJ1-5; CDR3 DNA: TGTGCCAGCTCCCGGGGCAGGGATCAGCCCCAGCATTTT; CDR3 protein: CASSRGRDQPQHF
D gene: -; V gene: TRBV5-1; clone size: -; J gene: TRBJ2-2; CDR3 DNA: TGCGCCAGCAGCTTGGATGGGCCGACGAACACCGGGGAGCTGTTTTTT; CDR3 protein: CASSLDGPTNTGELFF
D gene: -; V gene: TRBV10-1; clone size: -; J gene: TRBJ2-3; CDR3 DNA: TGCGCCAGCAGTGGTACGCGGGGCACAGATACGCAGTATTTT; CDR3 protein: CASSGTRGTDTQYF
D gene: -; V gene: TRBV6-6; clone size: -; J gene: TRBJ2-1; CDR3 DNA: TGTGCCAGCAGTTACCACGAGCCCTCCAGGAATGAGCAGTTCTTC; CDR3 protein: CASSYHEPSRNEQFF
D gene: TRBD2; V gene: TRBV5-4; clone size: -; J gene: TRBJ2-1; CDR3 DNA: TGTGCCAGCAGCTTGCTTGATCCGGGACTAGTCGACAATGAGCAGTTCTTC; CDR3 protein: CASSLLDPGLVDNEQFF
D gene: -; V gene: TRBV4-1; clone size: -; J gene: TRBJ1-3; CDR3 DNA: TGCGCCAGCAGCCCCGGCCGGGCGGTGGGAAACACCATATATTTT; CDR3 protein: CASSPGRAVGNTIYF
D gene: -; V gene: TRBV18; clone size: -; J gene: TRBJ1-2; CDR3 DNA: TGTGCCAGCTCACCGGAGGGGGGAGATGGCTACACCTTC; CDR3 protein: CASSPEGGDGYTF
D gene: TRBD1; V gene: TRBV4-2; clone size: -; J gene: TRBJ1-1; CDR3 DNA: TGTGCCAGCAGCTCAGGGGCCGGGACAGGGGACAACACTGAAGCTTTCTTT; CDR3 protein: CASSSGAGTGDNTEAFF
D gene: TRBD1; V gene: TRBV6-1; clone size: once; J gene: TRBJ1-1; CDR3 DNA: TGTGCCAGCAGTACTCAGGGGGGGGTCTACACTGAAGCTTTCTTT; CDR3 protein: CASSTQGGVYTEAFF
D gene: TRBD1; V gene: TRBV5-4; clone size: -; J gene: TRBJ1-2; CDR3 DNA: TGTGCCAGCAGCTTCCCGGAGACAGGGCGTTATGGCTACACCTTC; CDR3 protein: CASSFPETGRYGYTF
D gene: -; V gene: TRBV6-1; clone size: -; J gene: TRBJ2-7; CDR3 DNA: TGTGCCAGCAGAGCGACAGTCTACGAGCAGTACTTC; CDR3 protein: CASRATVYEQYF
D gene: TRBD1; V gene: TRBV5-1; clone size: few; J gene: TRBJ1-1; CDR3 DNA: TGCGCCAGCAGTAGGGACAGGGGGCTCCAGGGTGCTGAAGCTTTCTTT; CDR3 protein: CASSRDRGLQGAEAFF
D gene: TRBD1; V gene: TRBV5-1; clone size: -; J gene: TRBJ2-5; CDR3 DNA: TGCGCCAGCAGCGGGCAGGGGGCCGTAGAGACCCAGTACTTC; CDR3 protein: CASSGQGAVETQYF
D gene: -; V gene: TRBV27; clone size: -; J gene: TRBJ1-4; CDR3 DNA: TGTGCCAGCAGTGCTGGATCTACAGGCGAAGAAAAACTGTTTTTT; CDR3 protein: CASSAGSTGEEKLFF
D gene: TRBD1; V gene: TRBV7-9; clone size: -; J gene: TRBJ2-5; CDR3 DNA: TGTGCCAGCAGCTTACCGGGGACAGTCCAGTACTTC; CDR3 protein: CASSLPGTVQYF
D gene: -; V gene: TRBV6-5; clone size: few; J gene: TRBJ1-3; CDR3 DNA: TGTGCCAGCGTAGCGGGGTTGTCTGGAAACACCATATATTTT; CDR3 protein: CASVAGLSGNTIYF
D gene: -; V gene: TRBV25-1; clone size: -; J gene: TRBJ1-4; CDR3 DNA: TGTGCCAGCAGTGACAGGGAAGGTCGGGAAAAACTGTTTTTT; CDR3 protein: CASSDREGREKLFF
D gene: -; V gene: TRBV6-5; clone size: few; J gene: TRBJ2-2; CDR3 DNA: TGTGCCAGCAGCCCTTGGGACACCGGGGAGCTGTTTTTT; CDR3 protein: CASSPWDTGELFF
D gene: -; V gene: TRBV5-4; clone size: -; J gene: TRBJ2-7; CDR3 DNA: TGTGCCAGCAGCTTGTTCTGGGAGCCCTACGAGCAGTACTTC; CDR3 protein: CASSLFWEPYEQYF
D gene: TRBD1; V gene: TRBV19; clone size: few; J gene: TRBJ2-2; CDR3 DNA: TGTGCCAGTAGTACCCAGAAGACAGGGTACACCGGGGAGCTGTTTTTT; CDR3 protein: CASSTQKTGYTGELFF
D gene: TRBD1; V gene: TRBV25-1; clone size: -; J gene: TRBJ2-1; CDR3 DNA: TGTGCCAGCAGTCCCCGACAGGGTATTCGCAATGAGCAGTTCTTC; CDR3 protein: CASSPRQGIRNEQFF
D gene: -; V gene: TRBV19; clone size: -; J gene: TRBJ2-7; CDR3 DNA: TGTGCCAGTAGCCCACACTATTCCTACGAGCAGTACTTC; CDR3 protein: CASSPHYSYEQYF
D gene: -; V gene: TRBV11-2; clone size: -; J gene: TRBJ1-5; CDR3 DNA: TGTGCCAGCAGCTTAGATCTTTTACAGCCCCAGCATTTT; CDR3 protein: CASSLDLLQPQHF
D gene: TRBD1; V gene: TRBV28; clone size: few; J gene: TRBJ1-2; CDR3 DNA: TGTGCCAGCAGTACCTCGGACAGGGGGCCCTATGGCTACACCTTC; CDR3 protein: CASSTSDRGPYGYTF
D gene: -; V gene: TRBV29-1; clone size: few; J gene: TRBJ2-7; CDR3 DNA: TGCAGCGTTGTTTTCGCTAGCTACGAGCAGTACTTC; CDR3 protein: CSVVFASYEQYF
D gene: -; V gene: TRBV5-1; clone size: few; J gene: TRBJ1-4; CDR3 DNA: TGCGCCAGCAGCTTGGCCGGGCAGCTTGCAACTAATGAAAAACTGTTTTTT; CDR3 protein: CASSLAGQLATNEKLFF
D gene: TRBD1; V gene: TRBV29-1; clone size: -; J gene: TRBJ2-3; CDR3 DNA: TGCAGCGCTGAAGGCGGACAGGGAGGTAGGGATACGCAGTATTTT; CDR3 protein: CSAEGGQGGRDTQYF
D gene: TRBD1; V gene: TRBV7-8; clone size: -; J gene: TRBJ1-1; CDR3 DNA: TGTGCCAGCAGCGGAACGAGGGACAGGCGAGAAGCTTTCTTT; CDR3 protein: CASSGTRDRREAFF
D gene: -; V gene: TRBV6-5; clone size: -; J gene: TRBJ1-2; CDR3 DNA: TGTGCCAGCAGTTACGGGCAGGGAGGGGCGAATGGCTACACCTTC; CDR3 protein: CASSYGQGGANGYTF